This T cell receptor beta chain was sequenced for a study of blood T cell repertoires in COVID-19. Authors' analysis steps: For nucleated cells, counts were estimated from reference gene primer amplification. Generated by immunoSEQ multiplex PCR, the TCRdb table keeps only in-frame clones and is missing some. The V and J calls and clone size are taken from that table; D and trimming were inferred from the DNA. The data hold around 18,000 clones, with about 91% observed a single time. Germline CDR1 MNHEY, CDR2 SMNVEV (reference sequence). The CDR3 is 12 amino acids. V was cut by 2 bases and J by 6 bases, with 8 bases left in between.

This clonotype was sampled from a human donor in a cohort sampled during active COVID-19. Input material: peripheral blood. This rearrangement joins TRBV27 to TRBJ2-7, with D possibly TRBD1 on 5 matching bases. CDR3 amino acids: CASSLQGGEQYF. In DNA form, the CDR3 reads TGTGCCAGCAGTTTACAGGGTGGCGAGCAGTACTTC.